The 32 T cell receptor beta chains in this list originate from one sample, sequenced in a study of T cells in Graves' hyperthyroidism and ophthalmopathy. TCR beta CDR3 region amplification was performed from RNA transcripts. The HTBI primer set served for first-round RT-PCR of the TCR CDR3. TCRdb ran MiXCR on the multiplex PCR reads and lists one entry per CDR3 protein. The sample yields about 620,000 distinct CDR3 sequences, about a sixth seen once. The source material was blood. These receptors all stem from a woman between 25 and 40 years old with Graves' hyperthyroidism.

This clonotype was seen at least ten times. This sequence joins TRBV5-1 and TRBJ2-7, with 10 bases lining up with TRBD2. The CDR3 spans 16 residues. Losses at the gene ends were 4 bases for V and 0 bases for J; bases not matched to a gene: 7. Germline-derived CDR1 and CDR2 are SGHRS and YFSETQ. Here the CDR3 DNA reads TGCGCCAGCAGCGTATCTAGCGGGGGTAGCTCCTACGAGCAGTACTTC. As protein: CASSVSSGGSSYEQYF.

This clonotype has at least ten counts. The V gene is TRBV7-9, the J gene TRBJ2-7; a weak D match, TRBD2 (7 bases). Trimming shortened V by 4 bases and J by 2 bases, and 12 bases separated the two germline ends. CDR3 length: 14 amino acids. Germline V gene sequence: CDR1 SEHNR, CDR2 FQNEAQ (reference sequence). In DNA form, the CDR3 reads TGTGCCAGCAGCTCATCGGGGGGCCCCTACGAGCAGTACTTC. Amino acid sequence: CASSSSGGPYEQYF. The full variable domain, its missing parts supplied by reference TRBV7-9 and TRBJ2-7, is DTGVSQNPRHKITKRGQNVTFRCDPISEHNRLYWYRQTLGQGPEFLTYFQNEAQLEKSRLLSDRFSAERPKGSFSTLEIQRTEQGDSAMYLCASSSSGGPYEQYFGPGTRLTVT.

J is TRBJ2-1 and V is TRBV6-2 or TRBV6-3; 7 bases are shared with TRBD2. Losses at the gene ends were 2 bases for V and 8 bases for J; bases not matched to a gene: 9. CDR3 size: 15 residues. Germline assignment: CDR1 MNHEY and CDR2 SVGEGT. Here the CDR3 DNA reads TGTGCCAGCAGTTACGGGGGAGGGCCGGTCGATGAGCAGTTCTTC. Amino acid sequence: CASSYGGGPVDEQFF.

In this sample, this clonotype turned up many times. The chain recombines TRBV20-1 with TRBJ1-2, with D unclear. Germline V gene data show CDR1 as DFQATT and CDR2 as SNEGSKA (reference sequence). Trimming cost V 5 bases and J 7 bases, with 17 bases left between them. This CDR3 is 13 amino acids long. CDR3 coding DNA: TGCAGTGCTGCTCCGATCGTGGAGAGTGGCTACACCTTC. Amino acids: CSAAPIVESGYTF.

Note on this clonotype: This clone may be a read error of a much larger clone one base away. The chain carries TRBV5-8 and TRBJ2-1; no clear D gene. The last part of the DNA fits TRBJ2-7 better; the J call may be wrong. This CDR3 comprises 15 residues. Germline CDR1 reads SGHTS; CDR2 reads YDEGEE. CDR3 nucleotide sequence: TGTGCCAGCAGCCCTGTCCGAACCCATTACAATGAGCAGTACTTC. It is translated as CASSPVRTHYNEQYF.

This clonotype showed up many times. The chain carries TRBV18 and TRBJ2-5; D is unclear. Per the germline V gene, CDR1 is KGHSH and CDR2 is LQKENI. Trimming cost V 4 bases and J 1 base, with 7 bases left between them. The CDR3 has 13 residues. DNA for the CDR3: TGTGCCAGCTCACGGACGGCCCAAGAGACCCAGTACTTC. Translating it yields CASSRTAQETQYF.

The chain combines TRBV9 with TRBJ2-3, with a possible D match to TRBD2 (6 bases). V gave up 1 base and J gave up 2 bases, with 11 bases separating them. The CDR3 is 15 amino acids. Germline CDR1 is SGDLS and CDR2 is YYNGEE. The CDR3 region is CASSVWGVVTDTQYF. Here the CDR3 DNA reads TGTGCCAGCAGCGTATGGGGGGTAGTCACAGATACGCAGTATTTT.

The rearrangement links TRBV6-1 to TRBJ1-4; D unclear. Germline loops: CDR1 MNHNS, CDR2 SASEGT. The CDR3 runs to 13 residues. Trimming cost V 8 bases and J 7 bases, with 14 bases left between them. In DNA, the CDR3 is TGTGCCAGCTCGGGTCAGCTGAGTGAAAAACTGTTTTTT. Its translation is CASSGQLSEKLFF.

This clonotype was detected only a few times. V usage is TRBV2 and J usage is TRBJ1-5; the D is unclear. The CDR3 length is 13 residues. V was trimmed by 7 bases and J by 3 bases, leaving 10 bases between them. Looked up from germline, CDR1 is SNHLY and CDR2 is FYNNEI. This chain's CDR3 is CASKGSNNQPQHF. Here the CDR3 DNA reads TGTGCCAGCAAAGGAAGCAACAATCAGCCCCAGCATTTT. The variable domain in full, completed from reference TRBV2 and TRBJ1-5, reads EPEVTQTPSHQVTQMGQEVILRCVPISNHLYFYWYRQILGQKVEFLVSFYNNEISEKSEIFDDQFSVERPDGSNFTLKIRSTKLEDSAMYFCASKGSNNQPQHFGDGTRLSIL.

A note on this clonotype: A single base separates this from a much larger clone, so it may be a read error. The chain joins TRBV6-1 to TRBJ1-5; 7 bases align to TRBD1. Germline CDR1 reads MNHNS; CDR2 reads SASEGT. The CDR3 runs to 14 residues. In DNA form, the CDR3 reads TGTGCCAGCACCCCCGGACACAGGGGTCAGCCCCGGCATTTT. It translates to CASTPGHRGQPRHF.

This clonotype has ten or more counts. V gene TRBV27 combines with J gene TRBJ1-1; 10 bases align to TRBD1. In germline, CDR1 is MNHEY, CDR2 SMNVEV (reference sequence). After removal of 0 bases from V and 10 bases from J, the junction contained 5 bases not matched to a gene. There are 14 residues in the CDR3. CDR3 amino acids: CASSLSGQGVGAFF. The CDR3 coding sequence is TGTGCCAGCAGTTTATCTGGACAGGGGGTAGGAGCTTTCTTT.

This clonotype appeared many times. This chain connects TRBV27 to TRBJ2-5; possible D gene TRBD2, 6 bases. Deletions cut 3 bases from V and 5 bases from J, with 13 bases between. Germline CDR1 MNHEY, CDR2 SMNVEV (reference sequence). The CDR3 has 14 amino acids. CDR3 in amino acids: CASSFGGRSETQYF. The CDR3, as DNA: TGTGCCAGCAGTTTCGGAGGGAGGAGTGAGACCCAGTACTTC.

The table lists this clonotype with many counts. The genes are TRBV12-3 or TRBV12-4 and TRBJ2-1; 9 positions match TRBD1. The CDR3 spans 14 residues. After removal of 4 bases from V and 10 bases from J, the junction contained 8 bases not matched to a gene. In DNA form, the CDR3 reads TGTGCCAGCAGTTATTACACAGGGGGCTGGGAGCAGTTCTTC. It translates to CASSYYTGGWEQFF.

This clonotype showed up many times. Here the CDR3 reads CAWSSSGYNEQFF. The DNA of the CDR3 is TGTGCCTGGAGCTCTAGCGGCTACAATGAGCAGTTCTTC. The chain combines TRBV30 with TRBJ2-1; 7 bases map to TRBD2. This CDR3 has 13 residues. J was trimmed by 3 bases and V by 3 bases; bases with no gene match: 2. Germline assignment: CDR1 GTSNPN and CDR2 SVGIG (reference sequence). Based on the CDR3 plus reference TRBV30 and TRBJ2-1, the full variable domain is SQTIHQWPATLVQPVGSPLSLECTVEGTSNPNLYWYRQAAGRGLQLLFYSVGIGQISSEVPQNLSASRPQDRQFILSSKKLLLSDSGFYLCAWSSSGYNEQFFGPGTRLTVL.

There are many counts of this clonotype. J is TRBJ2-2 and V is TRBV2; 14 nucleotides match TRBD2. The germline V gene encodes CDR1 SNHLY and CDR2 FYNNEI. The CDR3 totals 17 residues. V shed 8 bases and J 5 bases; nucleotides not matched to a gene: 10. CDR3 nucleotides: TGTGCCAGCGTTCACGGACTAGCGGGAGGAGGTACCGGGGAGCTGTTTTTT. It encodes CASVHGLAGGGTGELFF.

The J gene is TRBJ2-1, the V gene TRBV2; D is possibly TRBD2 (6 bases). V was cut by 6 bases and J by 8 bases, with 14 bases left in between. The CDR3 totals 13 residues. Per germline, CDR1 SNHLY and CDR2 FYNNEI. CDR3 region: CASSLERAHEQFF. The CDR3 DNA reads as TGTGCCAGCAGCCTCGAGCGGGCGCATGAGCAGTTCTTC.

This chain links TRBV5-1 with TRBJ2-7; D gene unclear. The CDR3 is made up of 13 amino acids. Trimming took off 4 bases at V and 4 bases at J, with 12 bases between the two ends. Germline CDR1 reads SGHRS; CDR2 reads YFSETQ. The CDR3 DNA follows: TGCGCCAGCAGCCGAGACCCACTTTACGAGCAGTACTTC. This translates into CASSRDPLYEQYF. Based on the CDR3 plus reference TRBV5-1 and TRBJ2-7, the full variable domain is KAGVTQTPRYLIKTRGQQVTLSCSPISGHRSVSWYQQTPGQGLQFLFEYFSETQRNKGNFPGRFSGRQFSNSRSEMNVSTLELGDSALYLCASSRDPLYEQYFGPGTRLTVT.

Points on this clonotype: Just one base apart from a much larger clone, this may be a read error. The CDR3 DNA follows: TGTGCCAGCAGCCAAACCGGGACTAGGGGGTACAATGAGCAGTTCTTC. This translates into CASSQTGTRGYNEQFF. The genes are TRBV4-2 and TRBJ2-1; the match to TRBD2 covers 8 bases. Germline V CDR1 and CDR2: LGHNA, YNFKEQ. Trimming cost V 2 bases and J 4 bases; bases outside gene matches: 7. This CDR3 is built from 16 residues.

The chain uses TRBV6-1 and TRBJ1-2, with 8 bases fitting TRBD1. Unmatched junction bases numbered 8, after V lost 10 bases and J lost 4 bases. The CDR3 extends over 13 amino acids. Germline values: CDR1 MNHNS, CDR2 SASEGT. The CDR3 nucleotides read TGTGCCACAAGGACAGGGAAGACCTATGGCTACACCTTC. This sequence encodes CATRTGKTYGYTF.

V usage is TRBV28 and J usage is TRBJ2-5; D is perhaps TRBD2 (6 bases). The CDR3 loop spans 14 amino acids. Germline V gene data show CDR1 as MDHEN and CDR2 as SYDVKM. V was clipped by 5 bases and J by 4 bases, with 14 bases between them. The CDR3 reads CASSPSLGGETQYF. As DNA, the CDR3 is TGTGCCAGCAGTCCCTCATTGGGGGGAGAGACCCAGTACTTC.

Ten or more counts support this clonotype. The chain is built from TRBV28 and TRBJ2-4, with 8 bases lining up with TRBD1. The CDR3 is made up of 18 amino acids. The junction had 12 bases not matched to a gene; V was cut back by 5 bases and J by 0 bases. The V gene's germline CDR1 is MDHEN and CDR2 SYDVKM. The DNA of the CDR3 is TGTGCCAGCAGTCCTAGAGGGACAGGAATTCTAGCCAAAAACATTCAGTACTTC. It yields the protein CASSPRGTGILAKNIQYF.

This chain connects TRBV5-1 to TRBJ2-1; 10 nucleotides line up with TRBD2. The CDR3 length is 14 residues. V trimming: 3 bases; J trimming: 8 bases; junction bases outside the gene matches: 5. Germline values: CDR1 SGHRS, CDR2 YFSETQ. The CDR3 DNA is TGCGCCAGCAGCTGGACTAGCGGTATGGATGAGCAGTTCTTC. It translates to CASSWTSGMDEQFF.

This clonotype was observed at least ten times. Here the CDR3 DNA reads TGTGCCAGCAGTCCAGGGCACGGGACCACAGATACGCAGTATTTT. Its protein is CASSPGHGTTDTQYF. The V and J genes are TRBV6-1 and TRBJ2-3, with D perhaps given as TRBD1 or TRBD2 (5 bases each). The CDR3 loop spans 15 amino acids. CDR1 is MNHNS, CDR2 SASEGT, per germline. The germline V and J ends were trimmed by 5 bases and 2 bases, with 14 bases remaining between them.

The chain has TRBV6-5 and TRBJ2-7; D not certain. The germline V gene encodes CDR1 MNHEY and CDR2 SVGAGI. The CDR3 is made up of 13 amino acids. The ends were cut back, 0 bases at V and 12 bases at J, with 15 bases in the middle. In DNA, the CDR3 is TGTGCCAGCAGTTACTCGCGGCAAGTCGGGCGGTACTTC. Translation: CASSYSRQVGRYF.

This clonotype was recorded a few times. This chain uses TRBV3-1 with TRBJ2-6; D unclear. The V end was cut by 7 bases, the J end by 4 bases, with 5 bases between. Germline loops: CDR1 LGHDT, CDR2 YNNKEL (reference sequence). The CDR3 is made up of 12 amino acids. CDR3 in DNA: TGTGCCAGCACGGAAGGGGCCAACGTCCTGACTTTC. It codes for CASTEGANVLTF.

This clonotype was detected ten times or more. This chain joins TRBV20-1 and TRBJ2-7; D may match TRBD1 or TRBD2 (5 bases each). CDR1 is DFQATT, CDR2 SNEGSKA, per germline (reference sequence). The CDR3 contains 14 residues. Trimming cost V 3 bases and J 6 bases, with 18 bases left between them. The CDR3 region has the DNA TGCAGTGCTAGGGGACCTACGGGCGGGTCCGAGCAGTACTTC. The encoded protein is CSARGPTGGSEQYF.

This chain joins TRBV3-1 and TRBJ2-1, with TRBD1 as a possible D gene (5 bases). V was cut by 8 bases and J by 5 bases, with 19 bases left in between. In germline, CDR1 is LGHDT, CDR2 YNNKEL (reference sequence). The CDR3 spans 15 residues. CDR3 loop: CASPDWGWGHNEQFF. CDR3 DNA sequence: TGTGCCAGCCCAGATTGGGGATGGGGCCACAATGAGCAGTTCTTC.

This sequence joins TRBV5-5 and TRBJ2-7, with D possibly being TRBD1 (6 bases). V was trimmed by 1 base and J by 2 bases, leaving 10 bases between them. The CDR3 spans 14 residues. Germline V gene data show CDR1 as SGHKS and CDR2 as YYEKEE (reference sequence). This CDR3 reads CASSLWGQTYEQYF. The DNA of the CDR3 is TGTGCCAGCAGCTTGTGGGGGCAGACCTACGAGCAGTACTTC.

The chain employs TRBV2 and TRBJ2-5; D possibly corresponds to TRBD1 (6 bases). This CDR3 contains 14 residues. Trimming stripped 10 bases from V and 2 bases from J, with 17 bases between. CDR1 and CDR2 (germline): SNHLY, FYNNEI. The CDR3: CATRQDSLQETQYF. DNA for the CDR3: TGTGCCACCCGACAGGACTCCCTACAAGAGACCCAGTACTTC.

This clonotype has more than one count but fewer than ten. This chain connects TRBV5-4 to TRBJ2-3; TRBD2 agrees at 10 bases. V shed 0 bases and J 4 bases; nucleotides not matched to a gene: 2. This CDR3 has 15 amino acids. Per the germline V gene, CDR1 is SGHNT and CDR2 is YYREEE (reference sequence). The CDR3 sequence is CASSLVLAGADTQYF. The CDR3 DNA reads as TGTGCCAGCAGCTTGGTGCTAGCGGGAGCAGATACGCAGTATTTT.

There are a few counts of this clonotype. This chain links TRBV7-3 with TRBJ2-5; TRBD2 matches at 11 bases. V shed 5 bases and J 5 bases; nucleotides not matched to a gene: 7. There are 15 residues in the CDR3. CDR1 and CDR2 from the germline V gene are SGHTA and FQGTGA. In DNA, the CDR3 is TGTGCCAGCAGCAAGACTAGCGGGAATCGGGAGACCCAGTACTTC. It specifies CASSKTSGNRETQYF.

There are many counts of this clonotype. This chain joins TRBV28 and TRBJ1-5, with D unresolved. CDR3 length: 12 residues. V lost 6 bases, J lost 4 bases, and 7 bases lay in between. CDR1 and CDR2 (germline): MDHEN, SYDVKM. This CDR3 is CASSAQNQPQHF. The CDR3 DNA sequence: TGTGCCAGCAGCGCCCAGAATCAGCCCCAGCATTTT.